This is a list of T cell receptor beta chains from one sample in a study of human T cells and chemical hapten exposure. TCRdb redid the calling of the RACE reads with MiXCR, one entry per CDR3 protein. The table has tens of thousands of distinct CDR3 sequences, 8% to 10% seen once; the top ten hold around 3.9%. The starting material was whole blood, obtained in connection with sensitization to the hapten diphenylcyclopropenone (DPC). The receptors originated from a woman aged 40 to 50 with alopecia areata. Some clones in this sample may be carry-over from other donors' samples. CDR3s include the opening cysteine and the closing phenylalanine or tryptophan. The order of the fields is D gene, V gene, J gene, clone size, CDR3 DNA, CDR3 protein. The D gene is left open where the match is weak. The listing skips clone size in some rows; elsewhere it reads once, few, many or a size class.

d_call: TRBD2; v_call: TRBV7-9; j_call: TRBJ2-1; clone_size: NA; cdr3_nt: TGTGCCAGCAGCGATCCACGCCTCGGGACTAGCGGGGGTAAAAGCTCCTACAATGAGCAGTTCTTC; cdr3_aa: CASSDPRLGTSGGKSSYNEQFF
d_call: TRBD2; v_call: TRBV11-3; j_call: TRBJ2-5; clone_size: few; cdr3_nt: TGTGCCAGCAGCACCCCTCTAGCGGGGGGCGGGGTGGAGACCCAGTACTTC; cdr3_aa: CASSTPLAGGGVETQYF
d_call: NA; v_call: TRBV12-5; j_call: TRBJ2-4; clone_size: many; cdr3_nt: TGTGCTAGTGGGGTCCGGCCCCGCCCAAACATTCAGTACTTC; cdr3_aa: CASGVRPRPNIQYF
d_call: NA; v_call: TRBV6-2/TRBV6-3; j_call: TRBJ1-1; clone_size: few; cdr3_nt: TGTGCCAGCAGGCCGGGGACGCGGGGCACTGAAGCTTTCTTT; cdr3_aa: CASRPGTRGTEAFF
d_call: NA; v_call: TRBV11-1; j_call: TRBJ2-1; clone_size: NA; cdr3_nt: TGTGCCAGCAGCCCCTCAACTATGAGCTCCTACAATGAGCAGTTCTTC; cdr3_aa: CASSPSTMSSYNEQFF
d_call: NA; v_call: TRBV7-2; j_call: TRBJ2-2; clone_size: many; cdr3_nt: TGTGCCAGCAGCGCACCGGGAGCCCTGGGCGCCGGGGAGCTGTTTTTT; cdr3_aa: CASSAPGALGAGELFF
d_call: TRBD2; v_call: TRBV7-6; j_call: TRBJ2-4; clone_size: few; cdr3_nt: TGTGCCAGCAGCCCCGGAGGGCGGGGGGCGACCAAAAACATTCAGTACTTC; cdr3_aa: CASSPGGRGATKNIQYF
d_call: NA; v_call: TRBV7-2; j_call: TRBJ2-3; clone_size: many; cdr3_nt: TGTGCCAGCAGCTTAAATCGGGGGACAGATACGCAGTATTTT; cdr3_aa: CASSLNRGTDTQYF
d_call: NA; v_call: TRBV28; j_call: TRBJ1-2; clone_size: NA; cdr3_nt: TGTGCCAGCACGTCGAACTATGGCTACACCTTC; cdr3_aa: CASTSNYGYTF
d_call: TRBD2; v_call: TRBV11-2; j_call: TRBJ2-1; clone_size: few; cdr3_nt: TGTGCCAGCAGGTTGGGACTAGCGTGGGATGAGCAGTTCTTC; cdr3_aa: CASRLGLAWDEQFF
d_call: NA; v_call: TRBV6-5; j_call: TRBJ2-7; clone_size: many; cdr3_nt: TGTGCCAGCAGTTACTCGAGGATAGGAGCAGGGAACTACGAGCAGTACTTC; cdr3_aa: CASSYSRIGAGNYEQYF
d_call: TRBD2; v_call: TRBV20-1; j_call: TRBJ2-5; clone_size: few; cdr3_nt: TGCAGTGCTAGAGTAGGCGGGGGGGCTCAGGAGACCCAGTACTTC; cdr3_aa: CSARVGGGAQETQYF
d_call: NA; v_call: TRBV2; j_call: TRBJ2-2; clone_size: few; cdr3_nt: TGTGCCAGCTCATCCGCGCGTACGAACACCGGGGAGCTGTTTTTT; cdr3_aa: CASSSARTNTGELFF
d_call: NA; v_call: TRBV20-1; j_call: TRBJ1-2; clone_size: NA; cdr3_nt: TGCAGCCCTTCTAACTATGGCTACACCTTC; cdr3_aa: CSPSNYGYTF
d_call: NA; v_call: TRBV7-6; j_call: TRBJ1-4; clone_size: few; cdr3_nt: TGTGCCAGCAGCTTAGAAACGGCGAATGAAAAACTGTTTTTT; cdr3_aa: CASSLETANEKLFF